The source of this T cell receptor (beta chain) is a study of T cells in tumors after PD-1 blockade. Study overall: Patients received pembrolizumab 200 mg every 3 weeks or cemiplimab 350 mg every 2 weeks. Study findings and constraints: Most post-therapy expanded exhausted CD8+ clones were new, undetected before treatment. Approximately 43% of tumor TCR clonotypes were also found in blood.

For this clone: Its specificity is unknown.

Only in-frame clones appear in the TCRdb table, and some are missing; sequencing was by immunoSEQ multiplex PCR. Of 4,500 to 6,000 clones detected, approximately 70% appear once; the ten largest clones hold 5% to 6%. The junction had 7 bases not matched to a gene; V was cut back by 2 bases and J by 10 bases. The CDR3 has 13 residues. CDR1 and CDR2 (germline): GTSNPN, SVGIG (reference sequence). The J gene is TRBJ2-1, the V gene TRBV30; 8 bases fit TRBD2. Sequenced here: tumor tissue, sampled before anti-PD-1 treatment. This sequence was found in a human donor with basal cell carcinoma. CDR3: CAWSPGGPREQFF. CDR3 nucleotide sequence: TGTGCCTGGAGTCCGGGGGGGCCAAGGGAGCAGTTCTTC. Full variable domain (outside the CDR3, taken from reference TRBV30 and TRBJ2-1): SQTIHQWPATLVQPVGSPLSLECTVEGTSNPNLYWYRQAAGRGLQLLFYSVGIGQISSEVPQNLSASRPQDRQFILSSKKLLLSDSGFYLCAWSPGGPREQFFGPGTRLTVL.